This paragraph reports one T cell receptor beta chain. The source of the sample is a study of cytomegalovirus exposure and HLA in healthy donors. A multiplex PCR was run with 60 Vbeta primers and 13 Jbeta primers. The repertoire was sequenced with immunoSEQ multiplex PCR; TCRdb's copy has only in-frame clones and lacks some. The table records 140,000 to 150,000 clones, 75% to 90% of them present only once. The sample taken for sequencing was PBMCs. This TCR was recovered from a woman aged 25 to 39 in good health and CMV-seronegative.

The CDR3 loop reads CASSEGTSGGHTQYF. CDR3 DNA sequence: TGTGCCAGCAGTGAGGGGACTAGCGGGGGGCATACGCAGTATTTT. The chain uses TRBV25-1 and TRBJ2-3; TRBD2 matches at 15 bases. The CDR3 covers 15 residues. CDR1 is MGHDK and CDR2 is SYGVNS in the germline V gene. Trimming at V came to 3 bases and at J to 7 bases, leaving 2 bases not matched to a gene.